This TCR beta chain was identified in a study of cytomegalovirus exposure and HLA in healthy donors. Overall study results and limits: A later analysis, which compared TCR beta chains of equal frequency, found the HLA-associated ones more clonally expanded. By HLA locus, TCR association rates varied in a later analysis, with DRB1 showing the most and HLA-C the fewest. The study labeled around 160 TCR beta chains cytomegalovirus-associated.

For this clone: What it recognizes is unknown.

PCR used 60 Vbeta primers and 13 Jbeta primers. The data were produced by immunoSEQ multiplex PCR, yet TCRdb's version contains in-frame clones alone and is incomplete. The sample carries about 110,000 clones, 65% to 85% recorded once. Germline CDR1 MDHEN, CDR2 SYDVKM. The trim removed 4 bases at V and 5 bases at J, leaving 5 bases unmatched. The CDR3 is 15 residues long. The receptor comes from a man aged 18 to 29 in good health and CMV-seronegative. The sequenced sample consisted of PBMCs. The chain recombines TRBV28 with TRBJ1-6; 7 bases map to TRBD1. The CDR3 region is CASSSGTADNSPLHF. The CDR3 bases are TGTGCCAGCAGTTCCGGGACAGCAGATAATTCACCCCTCCACTTT.